The source of this T cell receptor (beta chain) is a study of T cells in Graves' hyperthyroidism and ophthalmopathy. Whole-study results and caveats: Stable hyperthyroidism was told apart from ophthalmopathy by a model built on 13 V-J features.

Hyperthyroidism was newly diagnosed in patients aged 18 to 65 (duration under 2 months). This blood was taken when hyperthyroidism was first diagnosed, before any ophthalmopathy symptoms existed. RNA transcripts served as the template for amplifying TCR beta CDR3 regions. The primer set for the first-round RT-PCR of the TCR CDR3 was HTBI. MiXCR, applied by TCRdb to the multiplex PCR reads, yields one record per CDR3 protein. Seen here are around 290,000 distinct CDR3 sequences, 10% to 15% observed once, and the top ten hold 6.5% to 10%. A word on this clonotype: Antigen unknown. Possible read error: a much larger clone is one base away.

Germline V gene sequence: CDR1 SGHVS, CDR2 FNYEAQ. The CDR3 extends over 15 amino acids. Between the trimmed V and J ends, which lost 7 bases and 3 bases, there was a span of 19 bases. This rearrangement joins TRBV7-6 to TRBJ2-7; D may be TRBD1 (6 bases). The sequence was obtained from a woman aged 25-40 years with Graves' hyperthyroidism that later progressed to Graves' ophthalmopathy. Sequencing was done on a sample of blood. CDR3 nucleotide sequence: TGTGCCAGCACCTCAACCCGGGACACCCGCTACGAGCAGTACTTC. Its protein product is CASTSTRDTRYEQYF.